The count of the clone carrying this T cell receptor (beta chain) is one. V lost 0 bases and J 6 bases, leaving 10 bases between the germline ends. CDR3 length: 14 amino acids. The data were taken from a study of blood T cell repertoires in COVID-19. The wider study: From the United States, Italy and Spain came samples of acute and convalescent COVID-19. T cells, B-cell-depleted T cells, or PBMCs supplied cDNA or gDNA.

Authors' data handling: Scientists estimated how many nucleated cells there were by amplifying reference gene primers. TCRdb keeps only in-frame clones here, not all; method: immunoSEQ multiplex PCR. D and trimming come from the DNA, and the V and J calls and clone size come from that table. The data hold 55,000 or so clones, with over 75% observed a single time. This TCR was sampled from a man between 60 and 75 years old with active or convalescent COVID-19. The material sequenced was peripheral blood. The V call is TRBV5-3, the J call TRBJ1-5; D gene ambiguous. TRBV5-3 is designated an ORF whose function remains uncertain. The CDR3 DNA reads TGTGCCAGAAGCTTGGGACGTAGCGGTCAGCCCCAGCATTTT. As protein: CARSLGRSGQPQHF.